This TCR beta chain was identified during a study of blood T cells in healthy people across ages. About this clonotype: Its antigen is still unknown.

Each of the donors had approximately 10 milliliters of peripheral blood drawn into EDTA-treated Vacutainer tubes. A J-beta primer mix and a sample-barcoded 5' primer were used in a second PCR of about 7 to 12 cycles. Each cDNA molecule carried a tag from a template-switch adaptor that contained 12 random nucleotides. TCRdb recomputed calls from the 5' RACE reads with MiXCR, one row per CDR3 protein. The sample lists about 1.8 million distinct CDR3 sequences, 49% occurring once. V was trimmed by 4 bases and J by 0 bases, leaving 9 bases between them. This CDR3 region has 14 residues. Germline CDR1 is MNHEY and CDR2 is SMNVEV (reference sequence). Study results and caveats: Older age coincided with a roughly linear decline in TCR beta diversity per million T cells.

The TCR comes from a woman in her thirties or forties in good health. The specimen sequenced was blood. V and J are TRBV27 and TRBJ1-1; D is uncertain. DNA of the CDR3: TGTGCCAGCAGTTCCCCCTTTGTGAACACTGAAGCTTTCTTT. Residues: CASSSPFVNTEAFF.